Included here is one T cell receptor beta chain sequence, with context. Its antigen is as yet unknown. The CDR3 extends over 15 amino acids. Per the germline V gene, CDR1 is SGDLS and CDR2 is YYNGEE. After removal of 1 base from V and 1 base from J, the junction contained 0 bases not matched to a gene. This entry comes from a study of T cell responses to AZD1222 COVID-19 vaccine. Overall study results and limits: Nearly half of unique spike-specific TCRs reportedly avoided B.1.351 and B.1.1.7 mutated regions. Clonal diversity was possibly underestimated; the donors were predominantly white British and more often female. An increase in Spike-specific TCR breadth and depth was observed after two AZD1222 doses.

Assay used: immunoSEQ multiplex PCR; TCRdb lists only in-frame clones, some missing. The sample consists of under 150,000 clones, about 91% of them appearing once. Pooled in the analysis were second doses at about 4 or about 12 weeks. The sequences come from peripheral blood, collected 28 days after the second AZD1222 dose. The rearrangement joins TRBV9 to TRBJ2-7; 12 bases match TRBD2. This clonotype was sampled from an adult who received the AZD1222 COVID-19 vaccine. DNA for the CDR3: TGTGCCAGCAGCGTAACTAGCGGGGGGTCCTACGAGCAGTACTTC. This translates into CASSVTSGGSYEQYF.